Listed below are T cell receptor beta chains from one sample, sequenced in a study of blood T cell repertoires in COVID-19. Sequencing was performed with immunoSEQ multiplex PCR; in TCRdb, only in-frame clones are kept and a portion is missing. The table lists about 210,000 clones, around 87% of them singletons. The sample comprised PBMCs or T cells enriched from blood (not recorded which). These TCRs come from a man aged 25-45 years in a cohort exposed to, infected with or recovered from COVID-19 (not recorded which). CDR3s include the opening cysteine and the closing phenylalanine or tryptophan. The D gene is left open where the match is weak. Where a row states a size, it is once, few, many or the class of an expanded clone; other rows omit it.

v_call	d_call	j_call	clone_size	cdr3_aa	cdr3_nt
TRBV2	-	TRBJ2-2	-	CASRDTVRTGELFF	TGTGCCAGCAGGGACACTGTTCGCACCGGGGAGCTGTTTTTT
TRBV12-3/TRBV12-4	-	TRBJ2-1	-	CASSFRGGNEQFF	TGTGCCAGCAGTTTTAGGGGGGGGAATGAGCAGTTCTTC
TRBV7-9	TRBD1	TRBJ1-1	-	CASSQTGGEAFF	TGTGCCAGCAGCCAGACAGGGGGCGAGGCTTTCTTT
TRBV28	-	TRBJ1-2	-	CASRIGDSNYGYTF	TGTGCCAGCAGGATAGGCGACTCAAACTATGGCTACACCTTC
TRBV27	TRBD2	TRBJ2-7	-	CASSFSGTSGRAAYEQYF	TGTGCCAGCAGTTTCTCCGGGACTAGCGGGAGGGCCGCCTACGAGCAGTACTTC
TRBV19	-	TRBJ2-3	-	CASSAGSTDTQYF	TGTGCCAGTAGTGCGGGGAGCACAGATACGCAGTATTTT
TRBV19	-	TRBJ2-7	-	CASSIRRSRFYEQYF	TGTGCCAGTAGTATAAGGCGGAGCAGATTCTACGAGCAGTACTTC
TRBV5-1	-	TRBJ2-3	-	CASSSVSSTDTQYF	TGCGCCAGCAGCTCCGTAAGCAGCACAGATACGCAGTATTTT
TRBV28	TRBD1	TRBJ1-4	-	CASSFSDRVTTNEKLFF	TGTGCCAGCAGTTTTTCCGACAGGGTGACAACTAATGAAAAACTGTTTTTT
TRBV19	TRBD1	TRBJ2-3	-	CASSLNRGRGTDTQYF	TGTGCCAGTAGCCTCAACAGGGGGCGCGGCACAGATACGCAGTATTTT
TRBV30	TRBD1	TRBJ2-6	-	CAWWDRGWLGANVLTF	TGTGCCTGGTGGGACAGGGGGTGGTTGGGGGCCAACGTCCTGACTTTC
TRBV5-1	TRBD1	TRBJ1-3	-	CASSLETTGAGNTIYF	TGCGCCAGCAGCTTGGAAACAACAGGGGCGGGAAACACCATATATTTT
TRBV29-1	TRBD1	TRBJ1-1	once	CSVDGTVNTEAFF	TGCAGCGTTGATGGGACAGTCAACACTGAAGCTTTCTTT
TRBV15	-	TRBJ1-4	-	CATSTGLATNEKLFF	TGTGCCACCAGCACAGGCCTTGCAACTAATGAAAAACTGTTTTTT
TRBV23-1	TRBD1	TRBJ2-5	-	CASSQSYTDRDSETQYF	TGCGCCAGCAGTCAATCCTACACGGACAGGGACTCAGAGACCCAGTACTTC
TRBV18	-	TRBJ1-6	-	CASSPSLNSPLHF	TGTGCCAGCTCACCATCCCTGAATTCACCCCTCCACTTT
TRBV19	TRBD2	TRBJ2-3	-	CASSQPGLAYTDTQYF	TGTGCCAGTAGTCAACCGGGACTAGCGTACACAGATACGCAGTATTTT
TRBV28	-	TRBJ1-2	-	CASSSLTTGLYGYTF	TGTGCCAGCAGTTCCCTTACAACAGGCCTCTATGGCTACACCTTC
TRBV3-1/TRBV3-2	TRBD1	TRBJ2-7	-	CASSETGGAYEQYF	TGTGCCAGCAGTGAGACAGGGGGGGCCTACGAGCAGTACTTC
TRBV6-5	-	TRBJ1-5	-	CASSYSSVQPQHF	TGTGCCAGCAGTTACTCGTCCGTTCAGCCCCAGCATTTT
TRBV10-3	TRBD1	TRBJ2-1	-	CAISGTAYNEQFF	TGTGCCATCAGCGGGACAGCCTACAATGAGCAGTTCTTC